Below, 9 T cell receptor beta chains from the same sample are listed, as sequenced in a study of blood T cell repertoires in COVID-19. Here immunoSEQ multiplex PCR was the method, and the copy in TCRdb shows in-frame clones only, minus some. The table has about 200,000 clones, 70% to 85% seen once. The sequenced sample was peripheral blood. The receptors shown here come from a human donor in a cohort sampled during active COVID-19.

Only one count was recorded for this clone. CDR3 nucleotides: TGTGCCAGCAGTTATCTGACGGGAGCTAGCACAGATACGCAGTATTTT. The encoded protein is CASSYLTGASTDTQYF. The chain has TRBV6-2 or TRBV6-3 and TRBJ2-3, with D perhaps TRBD2 (6 bases). V gave up 3 bases and J gave up 0 bases, with 13 bases separating them. CDR1 is MNHEY and CDR2 is SVGEGT in the germline V gene. The CDR3 runs 16 residues.

In this sample, this clone turned up once. The gene calls are TRBV19 and TRBJ2-7; 9 bases agree with TRBD1. Germline CDR1 and CDR2: LNHDA and SQIVND (reference sequence). Losses at the gene ends were 0 bases for V and 6 bases for J; bases not matched to a gene: 12. There are 17 residues in the CDR3. The CDR3 nucleotides are TGTGCCAGTAGTATAGATCACCAGGGACAGGGAAATTTCGAGCAGTACTTC. Its protein is CASSIDHQGQGNFEQYF.

For the CDR3, the DNA is TGTGCCAGCAGCTTGTCACTAGCGGCAGACGAGCAGTACTTC. The encoded protein is CASSLSLAADEQYF. The genes are TRBV5-4 and TRBJ2-7, with 8 bases lining up with TRBD2. The CDR3 loop spans 14 amino acids. Germline-derived CDR1 and CDR2 are SGHNT and YYREEE (reference sequence). Germline trimming cut 1 base from V and 5 bases from J; bases unmatched to any gene: 5.

The chain uses TRBV6-1 and TRBJ1-2; tentative D call: TRBD1 (6 bases). With 3 bases removed from V and 1 base from J, the gap between germline ends came to 15 bases. The CDR3 spans 16 residues. Per the germline V gene, CDR1 is MNHNS and CDR2 is SASEGT. CDR3 sequence: CASSESTTGHNYGYTF. The CDR3 nucleotides are TGTGCCAGCAGTGAGAGCACGACAGGCCATAACTATGGCTACACCTTC.

This clone was counted once. This chain joins TRBV7-9 and TRBJ2-1; D might be TRBD2 (6 bases). Germline loops: CDR1 SEHNR, CDR2 FQNEAQ (reference sequence). CDR3 size: 15 residues. Trimming left V 1 base short and J 5 bases short, with 12 bases between. The DNA for the CDR3 is TGTGCCAGCAGCTTAGGGGGAGCGGGTAACAATGAGCAGTTCTTC. Translated, it gives CASSLGGAGNNEQFF.

The J gene is TRBJ1-4, the V gene TRBV28; possibly TRBD1 for D (5 bases). This CDR3 is built from 14 residues. In germline, CDR1 is MDHEN, CDR2 SYDVKM. V lost 3 bases, J lost 7 bases, and 12 bases lay in between. The CDR3 DNA follows: TGTGCCAGCAGTTTGGGGGGAGAAGGTGAAAAACTGTTTTTT. As protein: CASSLGGEGEKLFF. The whole variable domain, remainder taken from reference TRBV28 and TRBJ1-4, is DVKVTQSSRYLVKRTGEKVFLECVQDMDHENMFWYRQDPGLGLRLIYFSYDVKMKEKGDIPEGYSVSREKKERFSLILESASTNQTSMYLCASSLGGEGEKLFFGSGTQLSVL.

V usage is TRBV6-1 and J usage is TRBJ1-2, with TRBD1 matching over 9 bases. Germline CDR1 and CDR2: MNHNS and SASEGT. This CDR3 contains 14 residues. After removal of 1 base from V and 6 bases from J, the junction contained 3 bases not matched to a gene. The CDR3 loop is CASSEVTGGDGYTF. In nucleotides, the CDR3 is TGTGCCAGCAGTGAAGTGACAGGGGGGGATGGCTACACCTTC.

This sequence joins TRBV23-1 and TRBJ1-1; perhaps TRBD1 as D (6 bases). TRBV23-1 is placed among ORFs of uncertain function. V was trimmed by 4 bases and J by 4 bases, leaving 19 bases between them. The CDR3 contains 16 residues. The CDR3 DNA sequence: TGCGCCAGCAGTCCCCTTGGACAGCGCGGGAGCACTGAAGCTTTCTTT. Translating gives CASSPLGQRGSTEAFF.

This clone has a single count. This chain links TRBV28 with TRBJ1-5; TRBD1 aligns across 11 bases. Germline CDR1 reads MDHEN; CDR2 reads SYDVKM. The CDR3 runs to 19 residues. V was pared by 9 bases and J by 0 bases, with 16 bases of the junction left unmatched. This chain's CDR3 is CASTLSPGQGDYSNQPQHF. The CDR3 coding sequence is TGTGCCAGTACTCTATCGCCGGGACAGGGGGATTATAGCAATCAGCCCCAGCATTTT.